This record looks at one T cell receptor (beta chain) sequence and its context. The data originate from a study of siplizumab effects on memory and regulatory T cells. Roughly 10^5 TCR templates underwent assay in each sample. Method: immunoSEQ multiplex PCR; TCRdb's copy keeps in-frame clones and lacks some. Of approximately 94,000 clones detected, more than 85% appear once; the ten largest clones hold 0.13% to 0.15%. Material for sequencing was CD4+ T cells sorted from blood. The TCR sequence derives from a human donor in good health.

The CDR3 loop reads CASSQGMGGYEQYF. The CDR3 coding sequence is TGTGCCAGCAGCCAAGGGATGGGAGGCTACGAGCAGTACTTC. The chain uses TRBV14 and TRBJ2-7; D perhaps matches TRBD2 (6 bases). The CDR3 spans 14 residues. V lost 1 base and J lost 3, with 10 bases in between. The V gene's germline CDR1 is SGHDN and CDR2 FVKESK.